This T cell receptor (beta chain) derives from a study of blood T cell repertoires in COVID-19. The overall study: COVID-19 samples from acute and convalescent phases originated in the United States, Italy and Spain. PBMCs, B-cell-depleted T cells, or T cells provided the cDNA or gDNA that made up the material.

The method was immunoSEQ multiplex PCR; TCRdb's version includes in-frame clones alone and lacks a portion of them. The sample shows more than 65,000 clones, 65% to 85% of them seen only once. This clone was found a few times. The TCR sequence derives from a man aged 60-69 years with active or convalescent COVID-19. Input material: peripheral blood.

CDR3 DNA sequence: TGTGCCAGCAGTGAACAGCCGAGGAGGGAGCAGTACTTC. It yields the protein CASSEQPRREQYF. The chain is built from TRBV6-1 and TRBJ2-7; tentative D call: TRBD2 (5 bases). This CDR3 contains 13 residues. Germline values: CDR1 MNHNS, CDR2 SASEGT. Trimming removed 2 bases from V and 7 bases from J, with 12 bases in between.